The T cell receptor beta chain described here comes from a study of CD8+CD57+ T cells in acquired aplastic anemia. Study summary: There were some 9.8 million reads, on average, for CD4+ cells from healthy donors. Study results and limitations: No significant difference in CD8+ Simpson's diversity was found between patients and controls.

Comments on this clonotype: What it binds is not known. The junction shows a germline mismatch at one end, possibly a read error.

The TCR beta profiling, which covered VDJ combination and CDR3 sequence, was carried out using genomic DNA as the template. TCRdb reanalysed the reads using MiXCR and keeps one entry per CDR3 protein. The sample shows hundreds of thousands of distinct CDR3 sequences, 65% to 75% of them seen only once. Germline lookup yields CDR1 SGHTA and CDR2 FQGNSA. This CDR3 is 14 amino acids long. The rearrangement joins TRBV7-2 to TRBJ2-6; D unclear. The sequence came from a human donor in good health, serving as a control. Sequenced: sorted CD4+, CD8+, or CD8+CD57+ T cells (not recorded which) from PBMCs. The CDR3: CASSEFPVGGVHTF. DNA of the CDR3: TGTGCCAGCAGCGAGTTTCCAGTGGGCGGCGTCCATACGTTC.